This T cell receptor beta chain was identified during a study of blood T cells in healthy people across ages. This clonotype was detected a few times. The draw of peripheral blood yielded about 10 milliliters from each donor. Sample-barcoded 5' priming and a J-beta primer mix drove a second PCR of about 6 to 12 cycles. TCRdb reprocessed the 5' RACE reads via MiXCR and lists one record per CDR3 protein. The sample lists around 700,000 distinct CDR3 sequences; approximately 25% were seen once. The same data also went into a second study, on T cells of mothers and their children. As reported in that work: At a rate of around 1.6 ug per 15 ul, cDNA synthesis received all of the extracted RNA. Per mother, over 8 million TCR beta CDR3 reads were obtained; per child, about 3 million.

The sample consisted of blood. The TCR sequence derives from a boy aged 10-17 years in good health.

CDR3 in DNA: TGCAGCGGATTGGACCTCGGTGGGCAGGGGGCCTCAAGGGAGACCCAGTACTTC. Encoded protein: CSGLDLGGQGASRETQYF. This chain uses TRBV29-1 with TRBJ2-5; 8 nucleotides align to TRBD1. This CDR3 is 18 amino acids long. The V gene's germline CDR1 is SQVTM and CDR2 ANQGSEA. After removal of 7 bases from V and 5 bases from J, the junction contained 24 bases not matched to a gene.